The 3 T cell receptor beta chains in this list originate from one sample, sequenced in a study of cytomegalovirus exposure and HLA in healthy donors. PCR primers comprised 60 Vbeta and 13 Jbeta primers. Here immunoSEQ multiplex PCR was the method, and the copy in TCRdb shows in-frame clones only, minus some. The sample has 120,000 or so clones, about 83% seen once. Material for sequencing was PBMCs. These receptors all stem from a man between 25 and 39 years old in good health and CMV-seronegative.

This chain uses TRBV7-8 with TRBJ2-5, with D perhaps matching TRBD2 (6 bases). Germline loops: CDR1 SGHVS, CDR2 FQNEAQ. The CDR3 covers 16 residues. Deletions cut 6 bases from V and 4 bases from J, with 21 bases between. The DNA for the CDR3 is TGTGCCAGCAGGCCCCGACGAGCGAGCGGGTCAGAGACCCAGTACTTC. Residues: CASRPRRASGSETQYF.

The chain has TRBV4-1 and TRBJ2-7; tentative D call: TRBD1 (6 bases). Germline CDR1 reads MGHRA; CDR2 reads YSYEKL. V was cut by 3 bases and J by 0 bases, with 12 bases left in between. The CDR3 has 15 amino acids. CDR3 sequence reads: CASSHGQLRSYEQYF. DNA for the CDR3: TGCGCCAGCAGCCACGGACAGCTCCGCTCCTACGAGCAGTACTTC.

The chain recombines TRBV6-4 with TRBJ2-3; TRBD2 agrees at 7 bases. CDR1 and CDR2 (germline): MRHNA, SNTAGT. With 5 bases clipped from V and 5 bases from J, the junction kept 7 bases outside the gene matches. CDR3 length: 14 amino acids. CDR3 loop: CASSLDGGIDTQYF. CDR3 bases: TGTGCCAGCAGTCTTGACGGGGGGATAGATACGCAGTATTTT.